The clone carrying this T cell receptor (beta chain) turned up a few times. Antigen unknown. The entry originates in a study of blood T cells in healthy people across ages. The study, taken as a whole, reports: More naive CD4+ cells and higher diversity were found in long-lived than in aged donors.

The use of a sample-barcoded 5' primer and a J-beta primer mix characterized a second PCR of roughly 6 to 11 cycles. MiXCR, applied by TCRdb to the 5' RACE reads, yields one record per CDR3 protein. The sample has roughly 1 million distinct CDR3 sequences; under 30% are singletons. Germline V lookup: CDR1 MDHEN, CDR2 SYDVKM. CDR3 length: 14 residues. Between the trimmed V and J ends, which lost 2 bases and 0 bases, there was a span of 5 bases. These records were also assigned to another study, of T cells of mothers and their children. That source reports: In unrelated and related pairs, TCR recombination output is shaped in a similar way by thymic selection.

The V call is TRBV28, the J call TRBJ1-5; D ambiguous. The specimen was blood. The receptor was derived from a girl under 10 years old in good health. DNA for the CDR3: TGTGCCAGCAGTTTAGACTTTAGCAATCAGCCCCAGCATTTT. Translating it yields CASSLDFSNQPQHF.